The clone carrying this T cell receptor (beta chain) was recorded many times. TCRdb passed the reads through MiXCR, listing each CDR3 protein once. The data hold approximately 250,000 distinct CDR3 sequences, with approximately 13% observed a single time. The sample comes from a study of T cell repertoires in cytomegalovirus infection. Germline CDR1 and CDR2: SGHNT and YYREEE (reference sequence). Trimming at V came to 4 bases and at J to 7 bases, leaving 5 bases not matched to a gene. The CDR3 has 16 amino acids. The TCR comes from a human donor in good health (CMV status not recorded). Some clones in this sample may be carry-over from other donors' samples. This chain joins TRBV5-4 and TRBJ2-1, with TRBD2 identical over 16 bases. The sample taken for sequencing was PBMCs. The CDR3 coding sequence is TGTGCCAGCAGCGACGGGACTAGCGGGAGGGGTAATGAGCAGTTCTTC. It yields the protein CASSDGTSGRGNEQFF.